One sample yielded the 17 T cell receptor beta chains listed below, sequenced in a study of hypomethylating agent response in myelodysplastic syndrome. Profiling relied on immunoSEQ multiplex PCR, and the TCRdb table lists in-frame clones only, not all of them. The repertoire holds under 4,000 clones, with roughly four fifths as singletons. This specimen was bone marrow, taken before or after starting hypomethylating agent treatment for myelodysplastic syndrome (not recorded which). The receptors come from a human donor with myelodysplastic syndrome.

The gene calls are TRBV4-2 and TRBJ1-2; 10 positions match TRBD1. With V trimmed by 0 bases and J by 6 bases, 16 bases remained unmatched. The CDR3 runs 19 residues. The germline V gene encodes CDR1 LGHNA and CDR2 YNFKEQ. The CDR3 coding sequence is TGTGCCAGCAGCCAAGATCCCTCGGGACAGGGGACGGTCCTGCATGGCTACACCTTC. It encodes CASSQDPSGQGTVLHGYTF.

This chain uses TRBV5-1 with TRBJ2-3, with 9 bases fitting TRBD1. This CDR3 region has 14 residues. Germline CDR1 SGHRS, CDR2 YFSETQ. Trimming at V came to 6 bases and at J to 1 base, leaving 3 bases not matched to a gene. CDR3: CASTRDRGTDTQYF. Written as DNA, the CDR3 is TGCGCCAGCACTAGGGACAGGGGCACAGATACGCAGTATTTT.

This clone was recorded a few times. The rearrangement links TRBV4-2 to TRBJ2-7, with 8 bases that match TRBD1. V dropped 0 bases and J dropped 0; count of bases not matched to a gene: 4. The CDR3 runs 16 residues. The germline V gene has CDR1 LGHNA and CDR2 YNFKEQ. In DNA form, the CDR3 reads TGTGCCAGCAGCCAAGAGACAGGGACAGGCTCCTACGAGCAGTACTTC. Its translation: CASSQETGTGSYEQYF.

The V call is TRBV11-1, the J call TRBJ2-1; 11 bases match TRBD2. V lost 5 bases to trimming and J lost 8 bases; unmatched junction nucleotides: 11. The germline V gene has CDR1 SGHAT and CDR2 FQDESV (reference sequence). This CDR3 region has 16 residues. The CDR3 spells CASSELTSGAGDEQFF. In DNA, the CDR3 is TGTGCCAGCAGCGAACTGACTAGCGGGGCTGGGGATGAGCAGTTCTTC.

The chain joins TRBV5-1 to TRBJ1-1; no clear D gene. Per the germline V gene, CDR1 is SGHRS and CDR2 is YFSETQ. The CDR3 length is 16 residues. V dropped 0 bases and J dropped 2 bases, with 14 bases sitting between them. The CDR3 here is CASSLDPAVGNTEAFF. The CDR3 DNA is TGCGCCAGCAGCTTGGATCCCGCGGTGGGTAACACTGAAGCTTTCTTT.

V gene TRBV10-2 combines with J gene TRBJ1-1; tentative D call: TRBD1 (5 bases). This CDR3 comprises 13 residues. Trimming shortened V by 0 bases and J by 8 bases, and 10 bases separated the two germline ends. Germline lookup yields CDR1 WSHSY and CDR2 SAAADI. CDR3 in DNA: TGCGCCAGCAGTGAGTCGACAGCCTCGGAAGCTTTCTTT. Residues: CASSESTASEAFF.

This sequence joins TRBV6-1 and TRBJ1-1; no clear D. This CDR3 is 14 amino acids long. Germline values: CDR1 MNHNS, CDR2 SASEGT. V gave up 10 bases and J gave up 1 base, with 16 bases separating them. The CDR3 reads CATGIGSANTEAFF. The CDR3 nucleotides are TGTGCCACCGGAATAGGTTCTGCGAACACTGAAGCTTTCTTT.

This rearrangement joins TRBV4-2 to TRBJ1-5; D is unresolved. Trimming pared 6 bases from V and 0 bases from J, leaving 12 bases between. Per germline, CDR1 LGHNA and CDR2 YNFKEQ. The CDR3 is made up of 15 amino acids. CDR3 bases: TGTGCCAGCAGAGCAACCGAGTATAGCAATCAGCCCCAGCATTTT. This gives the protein CASRATEYSNQPQHF.

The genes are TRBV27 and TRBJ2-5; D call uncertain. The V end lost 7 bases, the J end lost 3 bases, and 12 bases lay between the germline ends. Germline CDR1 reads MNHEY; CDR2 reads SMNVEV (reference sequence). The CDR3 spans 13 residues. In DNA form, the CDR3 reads TGTGCCAGCACCCCCTTAGGAGAAGAGACCCAGTACTTC. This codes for CASTPLGEETQYF.

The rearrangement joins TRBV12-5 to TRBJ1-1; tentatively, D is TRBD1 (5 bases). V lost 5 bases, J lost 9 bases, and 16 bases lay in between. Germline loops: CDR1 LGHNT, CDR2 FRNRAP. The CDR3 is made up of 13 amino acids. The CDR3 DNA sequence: TGTGCTAGTGGTCCACCAGGGTTTGTCCAAGCTTTCTTT. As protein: CASGPPGFVQAFF.

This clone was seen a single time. DNA for the CDR3: TGTGCCAGCAGCTCCACAGTGGGCACTGAAGCTTTCTTT. Translated, it gives CASSSTVGTEAFF. This rearrangement joins TRBV7-8 to TRBJ1-1; D unclear. Trimming took 4 bases from V and 4 from J, leaving 10 bases between them. The CDR3 length is 13 residues. The germline gives CDR1 SGHVS, CDR2 FQNEAQ.

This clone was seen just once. CDR3 loop: CASSLGGRQTEAFF. The DNA for the CDR3 is TGCGCCAGCAGCCTGGGGGGTCGGCAGACTGAAGCTTTCTTT. This sequence joins TRBV5-1 and TRBJ1-1, with a weak D call TRBD1 (5 bases). The CDR3 covers 14 residues. V was trimmed by 4 bases and J by 5 bases, leaving 15 bases between them. CDR1 and CDR2 from the germline V gene are SGHRS and YFSETQ.

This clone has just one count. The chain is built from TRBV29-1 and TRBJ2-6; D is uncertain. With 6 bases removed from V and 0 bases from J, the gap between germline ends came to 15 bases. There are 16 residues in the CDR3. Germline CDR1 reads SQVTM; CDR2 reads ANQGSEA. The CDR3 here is CSVEDLRSSGANVLTF. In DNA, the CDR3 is TGCAGCGTCGAGGACCTCCGGAGCTCTGGGGCCAACGTCCTGACTTTC.

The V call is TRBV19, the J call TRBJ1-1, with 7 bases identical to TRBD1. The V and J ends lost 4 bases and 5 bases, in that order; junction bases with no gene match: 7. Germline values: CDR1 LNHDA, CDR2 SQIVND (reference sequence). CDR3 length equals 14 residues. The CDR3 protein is CASSTRQGMTEAFF. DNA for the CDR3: TGTGCCAGTAGTACCAGACAGGGCATGACTGAAGCTTTCTTT.

This CDR3 is CASSQDSRTSQFF. The CDR3 DNA reads TGTGCCAGCAGCCAAGACTCGAGGACTAGTCAGTTCTTC. The V gene is TRBV14, the J gene TRBJ2-1; TRBD2 matches 7 bases. The CDR3 sequence is 13 residues long. Germline V CDR1 and CDR2: SGHDN, FVKESK. J lost 13 bases, V lost 0 bases, and 6 bases had no gene match.

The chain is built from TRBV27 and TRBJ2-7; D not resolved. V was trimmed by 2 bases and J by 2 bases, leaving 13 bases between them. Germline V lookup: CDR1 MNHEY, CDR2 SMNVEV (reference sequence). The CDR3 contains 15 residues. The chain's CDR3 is CASSLDFSLTYEQYF. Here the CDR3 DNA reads TGTGCCAGCAGTTTAGACTTTTCACTGACCTACGAGCAGTACTTC.

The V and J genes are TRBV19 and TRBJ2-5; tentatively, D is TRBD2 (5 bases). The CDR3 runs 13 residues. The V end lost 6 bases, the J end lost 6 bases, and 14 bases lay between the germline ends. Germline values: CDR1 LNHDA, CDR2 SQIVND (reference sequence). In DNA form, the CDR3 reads TGTGCCAGTAGCATACGGGGAACAAAGACCCAGTACTTC. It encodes CASSIRGTKTQYF.